One sample yielded the 25 T cell receptor beta chains listed below, sequenced in a study of shared clonotypes between healthy human individuals. Clones were read by immunoSEQ multiplex PCR, and TCRdb kept only the in-frame ones, dropping some. Of over a million clones listed, around 95% are singletons. Sequencing was performed on naive CD4+ T cells sorted from blood. Specified subset: CD45RA+ positively selected. These receptors all come from a man aged 30 to 39 in good health.

The gene calls are TRBV9 and TRBJ2-3, with 10 bases that match TRBD2. CDR3 length equals 14 residues. Per germline, CDR1 SGDLS and CDR2 YYNGEE. V shed 7 bases, J shed 5 bases, and the junction held 7 bases outside the gene matches. CDR3 bases: TGTGCCAGCGCGCTAGCGGGAGTGGAAGATACGCAGTATTTT. The encoded protein is CASALAGVEDTQYF. Based on the CDR3 plus reference TRBV9 and TRBJ2-3, the full variable domain is DSGVTQTPKHLITATGQRVTLRCSPRSGDLSVYWYQQSLDQGLQFLIQYYNGEERAKGNILERFSAQQFPDLHSELNLSSLELGDSALYFCASALAGVEDTQYFGPGTRLTVL.

The rearrangement links TRBV7-9 to TRBJ2-1, with 7 bases that match TRBD2. The CDR3 length is 13 residues. Germline-derived CDR1 and CDR2 are SEHNR and FQNEAQ (reference sequence). The chain's CDR3 is CAGGRRVDNEQFF. The DNA of the CDR3 is TGTGCGGGCGGGAGAAGGGTAGACAATGAGCAGTTCTTC.

The chain combines TRBV30 with TRBJ1-1; possibly TRBD1 for D (5 bases). There are 12 residues in the CDR3. Trimming cost V 1 base and J 8 bases, with 11 bases left between them. Germline V lookup: CDR1 GTSNPN, CDR2 SVGIG (reference sequence). In DNA form, the CDR3 reads TGTGCCTGGAGTGGGGACGCACGAGAAGCTTTCTTT. Translation: CAWSGDAREAFF.

V gene TRBV28 combines with J gene TRBJ1-2; 7 nucleotides match TRBD1. J lost 2 bases, V lost 6 bases, and 3 bases had no gene match. Germline CDR1 MDHEN, CDR2 SYDVKM. This CDR3 spans 13 amino acids. CDR3 protein: CASSQDRNYGYTF. CDR3 DNA: TGTGCCAGCAGCCAGGACAGGAACTATGGCTACACCTTC.

The chain uses TRBV5-6 and TRBJ2-5, with D uncertain. V gave up 4 bases and J gave up 0 bases, with 19 bases separating them. Germline V CDR1 and CDR2: SGHDT, YYEEEE. The CDR3 covers 17 residues. In DNA, the CDR3 is TGTGCCAGCAGCGGCCGCGGAACAGAACCTTACCAAGAGACCCAGTACTTC. Amino acids: CASSGRGTEPYQETQYF.

On this clone itself: Distinct nucleotide sequences in the sample also encode this CDR3. The rearrangement joins TRBV18 to TRBJ2-7; a possible D gene is TRBD2 (6 bases). This CDR3 contains 13 residues. Germline loops: CDR1 KGHSH, CDR2 LQKENI. V was trimmed by 3 bases and J by 3 bases, leaving 9 bases between them. The chain's CDR3 is CASSPGLSYEQYF. The CDR3 nucleotides are TGTGCCAGCTCACCGGGACTCAGCTACGAGCAGTACTTC.

The rearrangement links TRBV15 to TRBJ2-1; possible D gene TRBD2, 5 bases. This CDR3 has 18 residues. Germline CDR1 reads LNHNV; CDR2 reads YYDKDF (reference sequence). V dropped 0 bases and J dropped 2 bases, with 17 bases sitting between them. The CDR3 loop is CATSRDLSGLGAYNEQFF. The CDR3 DNA sequence: TGTGCCACCAGCAGAGATCTGTCCGGACTGGGAGCCTACAATGAGCAGTTCTTC. Looking up the rest from reference TRBV15 and TRBJ2-1 gives the full variable domain: DAMVIQNPRYQVTQFGKPVTLSCSQTLNHNVMYWYQQKSSQAPKLLFHYYDKDFNNEADTPDNFQSRRPNTSFCFLDIRSPGLGDTAMYLCATSRDLSGLGAYNEQFFGPGTRLTVL.

The chain links TRBV5-1 to TRBJ2-7; 8 bases agree with TRBD1. The trim removed 4 bases at V and 3 bases at J, leaving 6 bases unmatched. The CDR3 loop spans 14 amino acids. Looked up from germline, CDR1 is SGHRS and CDR2 is YFSETQ. In nucleotides, the CDR3 is TGCGCCAGCAGCCCCTGGACAGGGCGCTACGAGCAGTACTTC. It translates to CASSPWTGRYEQYF.

As to this clone: At the DNA level, this CDR3 is encoded by other sequences in the same sample as well. V is TRBV7-9 and J is TRBJ2-3; perhaps D is TRBD1 or TRBD2 (5 bases each). CDR1 is SEHNR and CDR2 is FQNEAQ in the germline V gene (reference sequence). Trimming stripped 3 bases from V and 0 bases from J, with 7 bases between. The CDR3 has 14 amino acids. The CDR3 coding sequence is TGTGCCAGCAGCTTTGGGGGTAGCACAGATACGCAGTATTTT. Its protein is CASSFGGSTDTQYF.

V gene TRBV6-5 combines with J gene TRBJ2-3; tentatively, D is TRBD2 (5 bases). Germline V gene sequence: CDR1 MNHEY, CDR2 SVGAGI. Trimming removed 7 bases at V and 0 bases at J, with 14 bases between. CDR3 length: 15 residues. CDR3 nucleotides: TGTGCCAGCATCTCTCTCCGGGGTAGCACAGATACGCAGTATTTT. Encoded protein: CASISLRGSTDTQYF.

The V gene is TRBV5-1, the J gene TRBJ2-2, with TRBD1 matching over 9 bases. In germline, CDR1 is SGHRS, CDR2 YFSETQ. J gave up 4 bases and V 0 bases, and 7 bases lay outside the gene matches. The CDR3 runs to 17 residues. The DNA of the CDR3 is TGCGCCAGCAGCTTGGGCCCGCGACAGGGGGGCACCGGGGAGCTGTTTTTT. This codes for CASSLGPRQGGTGELFF.

A remark on this clone: The sample holds other DNA sequences that translate to the same CDR3. V gene TRBV2 combines with J gene TRBJ2-7; D ambiguous. Germline CDR1 is SNHLY and CDR2 is FYNNEI. The CDR3 spans 12 residues. V shed 3 bases and J shed 2 bases, with 5 bases lying between them. CDR3 in amino acids: CASSDLAYEQYF. CDR3 DNA sequence: TGTGCCAGCAGTGATTTAGCCTACGAGCAGTACTTC.

V gene TRBV7-9 combines with J gene TRBJ2-6; D remains ambiguous. Trimming left V 1 base short and J 2 bases short, with 9 bases between. CDR3 length: 16 residues. Looked up from germline, CDR1 is SEHNR and CDR2 is FQNEAQ (reference sequence). The CDR3 DNA is TGTGCCAGCAGCTTAGGGGTTGGGCCTGGGGCCAACGTCCTGACTTTC. Translated: CASSLGVGPGANVLTF.

The rearrangement uses TRBV30 and TRBJ1-4, with a tentative D call TRBD1 (6 bases). Germline-derived CDR1 and CDR2 are GTSNPN and SVGIG (reference sequence). This CDR3 has 11 amino acids. Trimming pared 8 bases from V and 11 bases from J, leaving 15 bases between. CDR3 nucleotide sequence: TGTGCCGTAGTACAGGGAGCCAAACTGTTTTTT. It encodes CAVVQGAKLFF.

CDR3 bases: TGTGCCAGCCAGAAGGGACAGGGATCCAATGAGCAGTTCTTC. It yields the protein CASQKGQGSNEQFF. This rearrangement joins TRBV9 to TRBJ2-1, with 9 bases matching TRBD1. Germline-derived CDR1 and CDR2 are SGDLS and YYNGEE. CDR3 size: 14 residues. V shed 7 bases, J shed 6 bases, and the junction held 8 bases outside the gene matches.

The V call is TRBV5-1, the J call TRBJ2-7; 9 nucleotides align to TRBD1. CDR3 size: 15 residues. V dropped 2 bases and J dropped 2; count of bases not matched to a gene: 5. The germline gives CDR1 SGHRS, CDR2 YFSETQ. CDR3 nucleotides: TGCGCCAGCAGCTTTGGGACAGGGAGACCCTACGAGCAGTACTTC. Its protein is CASSFGTGRPYEQYF.

V is TRBV7-6 and J is TRBJ2-1, with 11 bases aligning to TRBD2. The CDR3 is made up of 20 amino acids. After removal of 1 base from V and 0 bases from J, the junction contained 11 bases not matched to a gene. Per germline, CDR1 SGHVS and CDR2 FNYEAQ. CDR3 nucleotide sequence: TGTGCCAGCAGCTTAGAATTAGCGGGAGGGTTTACTAACTCCTACAATGAGCAGTTCTTC. Protein sequence: CASSLELAGGFTNSYNEQFF.

Note on this clone: In the same sample, other DNA sequences code for this CDR3. The chain has TRBV18 and TRBJ2-3, with D possibly being TRBD2 (7 bases). This CDR3 is built from 16 residues. Deletions cut 1 base from V and 0 bases from J, with 11 bases between. CDR1 is KGHSH, CDR2 LQKENI, per germline. The chain's CDR3 is CASSPLSGGSTDTQYF. CDR3 in DNA: TGTGCCAGCTCACCACTATCGGGGGGCAGCACAGATACGCAGTATTTT. Looking up the rest from reference TRBV18 and TRBJ2-3 gives the full variable domain: NAGVMQNPRHLVRRRGQEARLRCSPMKGHSHVYWYRQLPEEGLKFMVYLQKENIIDESGMPKERFSAEFPKEGPSILRIQQVVRGDSAAYFCASSPLSGGSTDTQYFGPGTRLTVL.

This clone was seen once. CDR3 DNA: TGTGCCAGCAGTTTAAAGGGGGGGTCTGGGGCCAACGTCCTGACTTTC. Its translation: CASSLKGGSGANVLTF. The chain joins TRBV27 to TRBJ2-6; a possible D gene is TRBD2 (7 bases). The CDR3 consists of 16 residues. The germline V and J ends were trimmed by 2 bases and 1 base, with 9 bases remaining between them. The germline V gene encodes CDR1 MNHEY and CDR2 SMNVEV (reference sequence).

On this clone itself: One end of the junction does not line up with germline, which may come from a read error. The gene calls are TRBV19 and TRBJ2-7; D remains unclear. From germline, CDR1 is LNHDA and CDR2 SQIVND (reference sequence). CDR3 length: 14 residues. CDR3 protein: CASSLLKSSSEQYF. CDR3 sequence (DNA): TGTGCCAGTAGTTTACTCAAGAGCTCCTCCGAGCAGTACTTC.

This clone was picked up a small number of times. Other DNA sequences in this specimen translate into the identical CDR3. The chain is built from TRBV28 and TRBJ1-1; D call uncertain. V lost 2 bases to trimming and J lost 3 bases, with 4 bases between them. The germline CDR1 and CDR2 sequences are MDHEN and SYDVKM. The CDR3 is 12 amino acids. CDR3 sequence reads: CASSLRDTEAFF. As DNA, the CDR3 is TGTGCCAGCAGTTTAAGGGACACTGAAGCTTTCTTT. The whole variable domain, remainder taken from reference TRBV28 and TRBJ1-1, is DVKVTQSSRYLVKRTGEKVFLECVQDMDHENMFWYRQDPGLGLRLIYFSYDVKMKEKGDIPEGYSVSREKKERFSLILESASTNQTSMYLCASSLRDTEAFFGQGTRLTVV.

This chain links TRBV28 with TRBJ1-1; 10 bases map to TRBD1. Germline CDR1 is MDHEN and CDR2 is SYDVKM. This CDR3 spans 15 amino acids. Unmatched junction bases numbered 8, after V lost 3 bases and J lost 7 bases. The CDR3, as DNA: TGTGCCAGCAGTTTCCGGGACAGGGGACGATTTGAAGCTTTCTTT. This codes for CASSFRDRGRFEAFF.

The chain carries TRBV10-1 and TRBJ2-5; TRBD2 is a possible D gene (6 bases). V dropped 2 bases and J dropped 3 bases, with 10 bases sitting between them. There are 14 residues in the CDR3. The V gene's germline CDR1 is WNHNN and CDR2 SYGVQD (reference sequence). In DNA form, the CDR3 reads TGCGCCAGCAGTGAGGCTAGCGCTGAAGAGACCCAGTACTTC. It encodes CASSEASAEETQYF.

This sequence joins TRBV25-1 and TRBJ1-2; no firm D call. The CDR3 is made up of 11 amino acids. CDR1 and CDR2 (germline): MGHDK, SYGVNS. V was shortened by 4 bases and J by 8 bases, with 8 bases between the two germline ends. The CDR3 coding sequence is TGTGCCAGCAGTGGGCGATCGGGCTACACCTTC. Amino acid sequence: CASSGRSGYTF.

The chain uses TRBV19 and TRBJ1-1; D possibly corresponds to TRBD1 (6 bases). The CDR3 loop spans 13 amino acids. The ends were cut back, 6 bases at V and 1 base at J, with 9 bases in the middle. The germline gives CDR1 LNHDA, CDR2 SQIVND (reference sequence). The CDR3 DNA sequence: TGTGCCAGTAGATCCAGGGGGAACACTGAAGCTTTCTTT. This sequence encodes CASRSRGNTEAFF.